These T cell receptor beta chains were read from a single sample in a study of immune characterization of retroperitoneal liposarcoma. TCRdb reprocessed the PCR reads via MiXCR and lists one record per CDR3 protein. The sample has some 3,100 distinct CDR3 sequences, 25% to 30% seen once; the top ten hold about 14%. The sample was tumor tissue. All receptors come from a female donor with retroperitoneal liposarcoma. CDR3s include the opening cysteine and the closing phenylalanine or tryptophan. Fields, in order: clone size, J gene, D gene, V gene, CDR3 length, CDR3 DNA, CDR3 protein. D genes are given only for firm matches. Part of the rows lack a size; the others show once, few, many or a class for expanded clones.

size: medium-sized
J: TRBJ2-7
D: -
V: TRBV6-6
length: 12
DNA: TGTGCCAGCGCCGACACTCCCTACGAGCAGTACTTC
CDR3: CASADTPYEQYF

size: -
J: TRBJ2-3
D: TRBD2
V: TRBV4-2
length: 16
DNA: TGTGCCAGCAGCCGGCTGACTAGCGGGTACACAGATACGCAGTATTTT
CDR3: CASSRLTSGYTDTQYF

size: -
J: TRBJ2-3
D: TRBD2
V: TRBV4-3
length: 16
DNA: TGCGCCAGCAGCCAGACGGGAGGGCTCGCTACCTACGAGCAGTACTTT
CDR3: CASSQTGGLATYEQYF

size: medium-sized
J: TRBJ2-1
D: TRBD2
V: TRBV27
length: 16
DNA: TGTGCCAGCAAGGATAGCGGGAGTAGCTCCTACAATGAGCAGTTCTTC
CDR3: CASKDSGSSSYNEQFF

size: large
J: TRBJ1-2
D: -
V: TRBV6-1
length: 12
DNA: TGTGCCAGCAGTCATCTTATCGGTGGCTACACCTTC
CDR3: CASSHLIGGYTF

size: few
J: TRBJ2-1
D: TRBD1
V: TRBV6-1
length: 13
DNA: TGTGCCAGCAGTTCTGGGACAGAAAATGAGCAGTTCTTC
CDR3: CASSSGTENEQFF

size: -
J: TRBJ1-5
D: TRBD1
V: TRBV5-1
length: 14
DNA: TGCGCCAGCAGCTCCGGGACAGAGAATCAGCCCCAGCATTTT
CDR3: CASSSGTENQPQHF

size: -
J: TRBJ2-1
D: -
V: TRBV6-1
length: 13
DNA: TGTGCCAGCAGTCAAAACTCCCGCTACGAGCAGTTCTTC
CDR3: CASSQNSRYEQFF

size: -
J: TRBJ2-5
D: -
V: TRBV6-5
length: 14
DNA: TGTGCCAGCAGTTACGGATATTTAGGGGAGACCCAGTACTTC
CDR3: CASSYGYLGETQYF

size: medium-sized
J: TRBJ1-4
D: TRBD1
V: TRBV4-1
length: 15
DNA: TGCGCCAGCAGCCGAACAGGGGGGAACCATGAAAAACTGTTTTTT
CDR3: CASSRTGGNHEKLFF

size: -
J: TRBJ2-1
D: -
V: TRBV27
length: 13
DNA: TGTGCCAGCAGTAGATTGGTCGGTTATGAGCAGTTCTTC
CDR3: CASSRLVGYEQFF

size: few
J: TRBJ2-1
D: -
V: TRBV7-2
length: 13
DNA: TGTGCCAGCAGCTTAGCACCCCCCCACGAGCAGTTCTTC
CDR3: CASSLAPPHEQFF

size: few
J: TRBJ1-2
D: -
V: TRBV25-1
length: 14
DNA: TGTGCCAGCAGTGACGGGGTTTCTATCTATGGCTACACCTTC
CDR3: CASSDGVSIYGYTF

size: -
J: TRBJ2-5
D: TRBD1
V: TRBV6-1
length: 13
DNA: TGTGCCAGCAGTGAAGCCGAACAGGGGATTCAGTACTTC
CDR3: CASSEAEQGIQYF

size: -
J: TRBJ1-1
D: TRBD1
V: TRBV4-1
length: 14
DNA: TGCGCCAGCAGCCAGGGACAGGGCTACACTGAAGCTTTCTTT
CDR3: CASSQGQGYTEAFF

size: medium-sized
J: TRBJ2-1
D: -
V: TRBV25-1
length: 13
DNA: TGTGCCAGCAGTGAATATCGACAAGGTGAGCAGTTCTTC
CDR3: CASSEYRQGEQFF

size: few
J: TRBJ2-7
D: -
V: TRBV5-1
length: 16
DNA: TGCGCCAGCAGCTTCTTGGCGACAGCGAGCTCCTACGAGCAGTACTTC
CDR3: CASSFLATASSYEQYF

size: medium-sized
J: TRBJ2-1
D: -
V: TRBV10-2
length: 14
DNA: TGCGCCAGCACGAGGACTGGGGCGGGTAATGAGCAGTTCTTC
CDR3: CASTRTGAGNEQFF

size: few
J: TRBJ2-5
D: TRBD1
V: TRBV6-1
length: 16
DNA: TGTGCCAGCAGAAGGGTAGGACAGGCGGGTAAAGAGACCCAGTACTTC
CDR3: CASRRVGQAGKETQYF

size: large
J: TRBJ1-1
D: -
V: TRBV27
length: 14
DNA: TGTGCCAGCAGTTTAGGGGGGCGCGTCACTGAAGCTTTCTTT
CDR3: CASSLGGRVTEAFF

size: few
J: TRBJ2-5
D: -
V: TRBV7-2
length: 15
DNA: TGTGCCAGCAGCCATGCCGCGGCAGTCCAAGAGACCCAGTACTTC
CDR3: CASSHAAAVQETQYF

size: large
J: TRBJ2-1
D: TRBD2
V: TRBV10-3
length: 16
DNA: TGTGCCATCAGTGATAGGGGACTAGCGGCGAACAATGAGCAGTTCTTC
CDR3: CAISDRGLAANNEQFF

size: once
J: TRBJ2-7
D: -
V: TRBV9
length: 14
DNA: TGTGCCAGCAGCGTAGAAAGCTCCTACAATGAGCAGTACTTC
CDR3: CASSVESSYNEQYF

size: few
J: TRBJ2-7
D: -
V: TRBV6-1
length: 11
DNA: TGTGCCAGCAGCACATGGGGCGAGCAGTACTTC
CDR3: CASSTWGEQYF

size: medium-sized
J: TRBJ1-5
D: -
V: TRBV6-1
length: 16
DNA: TGTGCCAGCAGAGAACGTTTCACAGGGATCGGGCAGCCCCAGCATTTT
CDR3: CASRERFTGIGQPQHF

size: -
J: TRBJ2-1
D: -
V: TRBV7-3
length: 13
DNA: TGTGCCAGCAGCACGGGGGCAGGGAACGAGCAGTTCTTC
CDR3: CASSTGAGNEQFF

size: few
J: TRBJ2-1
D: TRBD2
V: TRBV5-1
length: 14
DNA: TGCGCCAGCGGTGTGGTAGCGGGAGGGCCTGAGCAGTTCTTC
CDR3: CASGVVAGGPEQFF

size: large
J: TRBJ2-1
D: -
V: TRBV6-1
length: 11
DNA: TGTGCCAGCAGTGACAAGAGTGAGCAGTTCTTC
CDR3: CASSDKSEQFF

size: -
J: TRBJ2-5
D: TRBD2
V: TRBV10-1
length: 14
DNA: TGCGCCAGCAGTGACCGGACTAGCCGAGAGACCCAGTACTTC
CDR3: CASSDRTSRETQYF

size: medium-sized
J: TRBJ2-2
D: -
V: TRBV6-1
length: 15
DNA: TGTGCCAGCAGTGAAGCAACAGGCCACACCGGGGAGCTGTTTTTT
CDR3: CASSEATGHTGELFF

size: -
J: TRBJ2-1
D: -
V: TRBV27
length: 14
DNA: TGTGCCAGCAGTCCTCGGGACGAGGACAATGAGCAGTTCTTC
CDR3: CASSPRDEDNEQFF

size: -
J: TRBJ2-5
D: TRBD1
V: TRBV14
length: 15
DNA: TGTGCCAGCAGCCAAGAGACAGGGGGGCTAGAGACCCAGTACTTC
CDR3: CASSQETGGLETQYF

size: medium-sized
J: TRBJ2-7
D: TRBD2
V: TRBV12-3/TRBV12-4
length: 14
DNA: TGTGCCAGCAGCCGGACTAGCGGGAGGAACGAGCAGTACTTC
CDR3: CASSRTSGRNEQYF

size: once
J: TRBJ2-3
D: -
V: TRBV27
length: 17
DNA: TGTGCCAGCAGTTCAGGCGGGGCTCAGGGTTACACAGATACGCAGTATTTT
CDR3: CASSSGGAQGYTDTQYF

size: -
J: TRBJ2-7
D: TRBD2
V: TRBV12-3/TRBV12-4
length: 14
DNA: TGTGCCAGCAGGGCTAGCGGGGTCCGCTACGAGCAGTACTTC
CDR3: CASRASGVRYEQYF